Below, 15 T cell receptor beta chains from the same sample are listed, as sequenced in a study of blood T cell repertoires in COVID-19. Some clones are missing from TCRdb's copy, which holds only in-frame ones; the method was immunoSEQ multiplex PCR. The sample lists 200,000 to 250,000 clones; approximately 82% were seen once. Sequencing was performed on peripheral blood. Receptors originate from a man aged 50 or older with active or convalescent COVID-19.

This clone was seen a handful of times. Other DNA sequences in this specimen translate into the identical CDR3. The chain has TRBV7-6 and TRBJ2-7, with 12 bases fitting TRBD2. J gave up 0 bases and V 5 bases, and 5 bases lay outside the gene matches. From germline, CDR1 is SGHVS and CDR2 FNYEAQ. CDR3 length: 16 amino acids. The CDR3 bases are TGTGCCAGCAGCCCCCAGACTAGCGGGAGCTCCTACGAGCAGTACTTC. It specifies CASSPQTSGSSYEQYF.

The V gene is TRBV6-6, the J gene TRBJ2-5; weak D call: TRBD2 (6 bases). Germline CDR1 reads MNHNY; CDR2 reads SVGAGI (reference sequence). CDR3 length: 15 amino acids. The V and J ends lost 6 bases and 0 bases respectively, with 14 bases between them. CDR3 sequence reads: CASSLTGAYQETQYF. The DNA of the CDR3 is TGTGCCAGCAGCTTGACGGGAGCGTACCAAGAGACCCAGTACTTC.

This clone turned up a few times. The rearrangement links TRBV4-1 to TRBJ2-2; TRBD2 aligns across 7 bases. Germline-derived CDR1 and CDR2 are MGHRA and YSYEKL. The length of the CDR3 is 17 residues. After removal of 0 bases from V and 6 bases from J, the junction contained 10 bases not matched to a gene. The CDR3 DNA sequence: TGCGCCAGCAGCCAAGATGGCGGGGAGGGTTTCGCCGGGGAGCTGTTTTTT. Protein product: CASSQDGGEGFAGELFF.

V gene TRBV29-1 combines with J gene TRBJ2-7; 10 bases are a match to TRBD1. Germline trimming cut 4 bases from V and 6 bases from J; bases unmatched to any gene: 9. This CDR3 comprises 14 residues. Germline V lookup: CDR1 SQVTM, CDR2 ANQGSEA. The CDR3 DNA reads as TGCAGCGTTGTGGCGGGACAGGGGCGTAGCGAGCAGTACGTC. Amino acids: CSVVAGQGRSEQYV.

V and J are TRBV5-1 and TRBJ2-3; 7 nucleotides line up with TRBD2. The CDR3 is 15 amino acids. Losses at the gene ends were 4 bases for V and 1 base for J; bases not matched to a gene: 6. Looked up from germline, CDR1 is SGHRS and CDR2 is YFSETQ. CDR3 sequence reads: CASSPLAGRTDTQYF. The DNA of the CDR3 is TGCGCCAGCAGCCCCTTAGCGGGCCGCACAGATACGCAGTATTTT.

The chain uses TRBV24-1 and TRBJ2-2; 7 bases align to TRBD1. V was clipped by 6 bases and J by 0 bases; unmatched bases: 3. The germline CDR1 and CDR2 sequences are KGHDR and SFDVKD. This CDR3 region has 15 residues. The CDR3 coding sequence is TGTGCCACCAGTAAAACAGGGGCGAACACCGGGGAGCTGTTTTTT. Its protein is CATSKTGANTGELFF.

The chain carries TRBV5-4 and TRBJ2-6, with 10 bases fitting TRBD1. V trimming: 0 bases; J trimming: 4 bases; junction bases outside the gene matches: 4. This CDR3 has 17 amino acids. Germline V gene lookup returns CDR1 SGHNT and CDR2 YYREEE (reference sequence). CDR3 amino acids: CASSLDGTGAGANVLTF. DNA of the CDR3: TGTGCCAGCAGCTTGGACGGGACAGGGGCCGGGGCCAACGTCCTGACTTTC.

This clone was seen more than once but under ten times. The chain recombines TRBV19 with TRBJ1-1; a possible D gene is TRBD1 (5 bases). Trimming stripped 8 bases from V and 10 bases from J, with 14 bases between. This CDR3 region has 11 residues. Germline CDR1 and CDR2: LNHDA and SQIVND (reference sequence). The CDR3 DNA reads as TGTGCCAGTGTCCAGGGATCTCGAGCTTTCTTT. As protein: CASVQGSRAFF.

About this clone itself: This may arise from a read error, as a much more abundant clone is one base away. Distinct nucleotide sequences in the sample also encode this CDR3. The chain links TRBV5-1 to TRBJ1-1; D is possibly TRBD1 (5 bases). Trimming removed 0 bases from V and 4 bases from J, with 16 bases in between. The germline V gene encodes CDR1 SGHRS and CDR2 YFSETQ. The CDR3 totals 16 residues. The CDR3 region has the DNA TGCGCCAGCAGCTTGGCCGGGGCCGGGGGGGTCACTGAAGCTTTCTTT. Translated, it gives CASSLAGAGGVTEAFF.

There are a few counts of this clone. The CDR3 DNA reads as TGTGCCAGCAGTGACTCCGCAGGGGGTGGGCCCCAGCATTTT. Protein: CASSDSAGGGPQHF. The V and J genes are TRBV6-4 and TRBJ1-5; 7 nucleotides agree with TRBD1. CDR1 and CDR2 from the germline V gene are MRHNA and SNTAGT. CDR3 length equals 14 residues. V was pared by 0 bases and J by 9 bases, with 5 bases of the junction left unmatched.

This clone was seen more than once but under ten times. This CDR3 is CASSKGQGETGELFF. The DNA for the CDR3 is TGCGCCAGCAGCAAAGGACAGGGTGAAACCGGGGAGCTGTTTTTT. The chain has TRBV4-1 and TRBJ2-2; TRBD1 agrees at 8 bases. J was trimmed by 5 bases and V by 5 bases; bases with no gene match: 7. Germline V gene lookup returns CDR1 MGHRA and CDR2 YSYEKL. The CDR3 is made up of 15 amino acids.

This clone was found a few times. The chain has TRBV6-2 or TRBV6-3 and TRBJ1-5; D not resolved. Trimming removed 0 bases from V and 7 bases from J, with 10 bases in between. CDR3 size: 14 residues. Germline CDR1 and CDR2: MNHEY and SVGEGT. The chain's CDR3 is CASSYSRWRQPQHF. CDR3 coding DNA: TGTGCCAGCAGTTACTCGAGGTGGAGGCAGCCCCAGCATTTT.

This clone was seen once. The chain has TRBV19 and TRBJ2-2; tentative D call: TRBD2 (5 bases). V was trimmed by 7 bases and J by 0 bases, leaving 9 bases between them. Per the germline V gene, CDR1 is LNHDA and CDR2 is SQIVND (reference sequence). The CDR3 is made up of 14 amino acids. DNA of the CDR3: TGTGCCAGTACAGCGGTCCCGAACACCGGGGAGCTGTTTTTT. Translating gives CASTAVPNTGELFF.

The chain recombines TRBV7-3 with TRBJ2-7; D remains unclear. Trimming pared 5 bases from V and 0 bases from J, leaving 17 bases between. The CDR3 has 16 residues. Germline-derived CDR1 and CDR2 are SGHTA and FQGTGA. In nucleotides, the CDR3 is TGTGCCAGCAGCCCTACGGCCGCGGCGAACTCCTACGAGCAGTACTTC. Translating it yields CASSPTAAANSYEQYF.

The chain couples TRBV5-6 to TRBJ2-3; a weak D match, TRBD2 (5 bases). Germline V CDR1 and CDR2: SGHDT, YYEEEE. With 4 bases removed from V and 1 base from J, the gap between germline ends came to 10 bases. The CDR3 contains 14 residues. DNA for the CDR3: TGTGCCAGCAGCCGGAGAGCGGGCACAGATACGCAGTATTTT. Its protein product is CASSRRAGTDTQYF.